This is a list of T cell receptor beta chains from one sample in a study of immune evolution from preneoplasia to lung adenocarcinoma. Clones were sequenced by immunoSEQ multiplex PCR, and TCRdb holds only the in-frame ones, with some missing. This table holds some 4,700 clones, about 80% found once. Sequenced material: FFPE adjacent normal lung tissue. These receptor sequences come from a person between 60 and 79 years old with lung adenocarcinoma. CDR3s include the opening cysteine and the closing phenylalanine or tryptophan. Fields, in order: CDR3 DNA, CDR3 protein, J gene, D gene, V gene, clone size. D genes are given only for firm matches. Size tells how often a clone was seen (once, few, many) or the class of an expanded clone, and some rows leave it out.

CDR3 DNA: TGTGCCAGCAGAGAGACGGTACACACCGGGGAGCTGTTTTTT
CDR3 protein: CASRETVHTGELFF
J gene: TRBJ2-2
D gene: -
V gene: TRBV9
clone size: -

CDR3 DNA: TGCAGCGTTGTGAACACTGAAGCTTTCTTT
CDR3 protein: CSVVNTEAFF
J gene: TRBJ1-1
D gene: -
V gene: TRBV29-1
clone size: -

CDR3 DNA: TGCGCCAGCAGCCAAGAACGGGGGCCTCGTGAAAAACTGTTTTTT
CDR3 protein: CASSQERGPREKLFF
J gene: TRBJ1-4
D gene: -
V gene: TRBV4-3
clone size: -

CDR3 DNA: TGCAGCGTTGGGTCCGGGGAGCTGTTTTTT
CDR3 protein: CSVGSGELFF
J gene: TRBJ2-2
D gene: -
V gene: TRBV29-1
clone size: -

CDR3 DNA: TGTGCCAGCAGCTCAAACAGGGGCGGCTATGGCTACACCTTC
CDR3 protein: CASSSNRGGYGYTF
J gene: TRBJ1-2
D gene: TRBD1
V gene: TRBV7-9
clone size: once

CDR3 DNA: TGTGCCAGCAGCCCGGGACAGGGGAGCACTGAAGCTTTCTTT
CDR3 protein: CASSPGQGSTEAFF
J gene: TRBJ1-1
D gene: TRBD1
V gene: TRBV5-5
clone size: -

CDR3 DNA: TGTGCCAGCAGCCCTGATCTGGTCCTCCACTTT
CDR3 protein: CASSPDLVLHF
J gene: TRBJ1-6
D gene: -
V gene: TRBV7-9
clone size: -

CDR3 DNA: TGCGCCAGCAGTGAGTCCCGGGGGGGCACCGGGGAGCTGTTTTTT
CDR3 protein: CASSESRGGTGELFF
J gene: TRBJ2-2
D gene: TRBD2
V gene: TRBV10-1
clone size: -

CDR3 DNA: TGTGCCAGCAGTGTGTACGATGAGCAGTTCTTC
CDR3 protein: CASSVYDEQFF
J gene: TRBJ2-1
D gene: -
V gene: TRBV28
clone size: -

CDR3 DNA: TGTGCCAGCAGAGGACCGACAGGGGGCGGTCAGCCCCAGCATTTT
CDR3 protein: CASRGPTGGGQPQHF
J gene: TRBJ1-5
D gene: TRBD1
V gene: TRBV2
clone size: -

CDR3 DNA: TGTGCCAGCAGAAAGGACAGGGGAAGTGAAAAACTGTTTTTT
CDR3 protein: CASRKDRGSEKLFF
J gene: TRBJ1-4
D gene: TRBD1
V gene: TRBV6-5
clone size: -

CDR3 DNA: TGTGCCAGCATGGGTAGTAACTATGGCTACACCTTC
CDR3 protein: CASMGSNYGYTF
J gene: TRBJ1-2
D gene: -
V gene: TRBV2
clone size: -

CDR3 DNA: TGTGCCAGCAGGGAGGTAAGACACGAGCAGTACTTC
CDR3 protein: CASREVRHEQYF
J gene: TRBJ2-7
D gene: -
V gene: TRBV28
clone size: -

CDR3 DNA: TGTGCCAGCAGCTTAGCGGAAGGAGGCGGCTACACCTTC
CDR3 protein: CASSLAEGGGYTF
J gene: TRBJ1-2
D gene: -
V gene: TRBV7-9
clone size: -

CDR3 DNA: TGTGCCAGCAGCTCTTACCGGGAACAAAACACTGAAGCTTTCTTT
CDR3 protein: CASSSYREQNTEAFF
J gene: TRBJ1-1
D gene: -
V gene: TRBV7-9
clone size: large

CDR3 DNA: TGTGCCAGCAGCTTGGCTGAGGTTACGGAGAATTCACCCCTCCACTTT
CDR3 protein: CASSLAEVTENSPLHF
J gene: TRBJ1-6
D gene: -
V gene: TRBV5-8
clone size: -

CDR3 DNA: TGTGCCTGGAATCCAGGTATGGGTACCTATGGCTACACCTTC
CDR3 protein: CAWNPGMGTYGYTF
J gene: TRBJ1-2
D gene: -
V gene: TRBV30
clone size: -

CDR3 DNA: TGTGCCAGCAGCTTAAACCCCGGTTACGAGCAGTACTTC
CDR3 protein: CASSLNPGYEQYF
J gene: TRBJ2-7
D gene: -
V gene: TRBV7-3
clone size: few

CDR3 DNA: TGCGCCAGCAGCCCGGGGGGGGCCGGAACCGGGGAGCTGTTTTTT
CDR3 protein: CASSPGGAGTGELFF
J gene: TRBJ2-2
D gene: TRBD2
V gene: TRBV4-1
clone size: -

CDR3 DNA: TGTGCCAGCAGCTTAGATCAGGGCGCAGATACGCAGTATTTT
CDR3 protein: CASSLDQGADTQYF
J gene: TRBJ2-3
D gene: -
V gene: TRBV7-2
clone size: -

CDR3 DNA: TGTGCCAGCAGACAGCAGGGGGCCGGGGAGCTGTTTTTT
CDR3 protein: CASRQQGAGELFF
J gene: TRBJ2-2
D gene: TRBD1
V gene: TRBV14
clone size: once

CDR3 DNA: TGTGCCAGCAGTCCAGGTTGGTCTGGGGCCAACGTCCTGACTTTC
CDR3 protein: CASSPGWSGANVLTF
J gene: TRBJ2-6
D gene: -
V gene: TRBV6-5
clone size: once

CDR3 DNA: TGCGCCAGCAGCCAAGTACAGGGACAGCAAGAGACCCAGTACTTC
CDR3 protein: CASSQVQGQQETQYF
J gene: TRBJ2-5
D gene: TRBD1
V gene: TRBV4-1
clone size: once

CDR3 DNA: TGTGCCAGCACCCCACATTGGGAGGTGATCACTGAAGCTTTCTTT
CDR3 protein: CASTPHWEVITEAFF
J gene: TRBJ1-1
D gene: -
V gene: TRBV7-8
clone size: -

CDR3 DNA: TGTGCCACCAGCTCCACAGGGGGCGCGGACACTGAAGCTTTCTTT
CDR3 protein: CATSSTGGADTEAFF
J gene: TRBJ1-1
D gene: TRBD1
V gene: TRBV15
clone size: -

CDR3 DNA: TGTGCCAGCAGCGGCCAGGGGGCTAGGATAGAGACCCAGTACTTC
CDR3 protein: CASSGQGARIETQYF
J gene: TRBJ2-5
D gene: TRBD1
V gene: TRBV9
clone size: few

CDR3 DNA: TGCAGCGTTGACCCTAGCGGGGTAACCGGGGAGCTGTTTTTT
CDR3 protein: CSVDPSGVTGELFF
J gene: TRBJ2-2
D gene: TRBD2
V gene: TRBV29-1
clone size: -

CDR3 DNA: TGTGCCAGCAGCCACGCGCTAGCGACAGATACGCAGTATTTT
CDR3 protein: CASSHALATDTQYF
J gene: TRBJ2-3
D gene: -
V gene: TRBV7-3
clone size: -

CDR3 DNA: TGCGCCAGCAGCTTGGGGGCCACGAACACCGGGGAGCTGTTTTTT
CDR3 protein: CASSLGATNTGELFF
J gene: TRBJ2-2
D gene: -
V gene: TRBV5-1
clone size: -

CDR3 DNA: TGCGCCAGCAGCCCCTCAGCGGGGAGCACAGATACGCAGTATTTT
CDR3 protein: CASSPSAGSTDTQYF
J gene: TRBJ2-3
D gene: TRBD2
V gene: TRBV4-3
clone size: -

CDR3 DNA: TGCGCCAGCAGCCAGGCGTCGCGGAGGGGGCGAACTGAAGCTTTCTTT
CDR3 protein: CASSQASRRGRTEAFF
J gene: TRBJ1-1
D gene: TRBD1
V gene: TRBV4-1
clone size: -

CDR3 DNA: TGTGCCAGCAGTTTATCGGGGGACCATGAGCAGTTCTTC
CDR3 protein: CASSLSGDHEQFF
J gene: TRBJ2-1
D gene: -
V gene: TRBV27
clone size: -

CDR3 DNA: TGTGCCAGTACGGGACCGCCGCTTGACGAGCAGTACTTC
CDR3 protein: CASTGPPLDEQYF
J gene: TRBJ2-7
D gene: -
V gene: TRBV28
clone size: -

CDR3 DNA: TGTGCTAGTGGTTTGGGGGGGTCCCCGCAGCTAAGGACCCAGCATTTT
CDR3 protein: CASGLGGSPQLRTQHF
J gene: TRBJ1-5
D gene: -
V gene: TRBV12-5
clone size: -

CDR3 DNA: TGTGCCAGCAGCATACAGGATCAGCCCCAGCATTTT
CDR3 protein: CASSIQDQPQHF
J gene: TRBJ1-5
D gene: -
V gene: TRBV7-9
clone size: -

CDR3 DNA: TGTGCCAGCAGCCCTTCTCTTGGCTATGGCTACACCTTC
CDR3 protein: CASSPSLGYGYTF
J gene: TRBJ1-2
D gene: -
V gene: TRBV6-1
clone size: -

CDR3 DNA: TGTGCCAGCAGTTACTCGGCAGGGGGATACAATGAGCAGTTCTTC
CDR3 protein: CASSYSAGGYNEQFF
J gene: TRBJ2-1
D gene: TRBD1
V gene: TRBV6-5
clone size: -

CDR3 DNA: TGTGCCAGCAGCATCACAGGGAAGTCCCTCCACTTT
CDR3 protein: CASSITGKSLHF
J gene: TRBJ1-6
D gene: -
V gene: TRBV9
clone size: -

CDR3 DNA: TGTGCCAGTAGCCCCGGGACTAGCGGCAAAGAGACCCAGTACTTC
CDR3 protein: CASSPGTSGKETQYF
J gene: TRBJ2-5
D gene: TRBD2
V gene: TRBV19
clone size: -

CDR3 DNA: TGTGCCTGGAGTGTTCCCCAAGGAAACACTGAAGCTTTCTTT
CDR3 protein: CAWSVPQGNTEAFF
J gene: TRBJ1-1
D gene: -
V gene: TRBV30
clone size: -

CDR3 DNA: TGTGCCAGCAGTGAAGAGGCAGGATTCTATGGCTACACCTTC
CDR3 protein: CASSEEAGFYGYTF
J gene: TRBJ1-2
D gene: -
V gene: TRBV2
clone size: large

CDR3 DNA: TGTGCCAGCAGCCCCCCAGGGACTAGCGGGGGGGGTTCCGGGGAGCTGTTTTTT
CDR3 protein: CASSPPGTSGGGSGELFF
J gene: TRBJ2-2
D gene: TRBD2
V gene: TRBV5-4
clone size: -

CDR3 DNA: TGTGCCAGCTCACGGACTAGTATTGGCACAGATACGCAGTATTTT
CDR3 protein: CASSRTSIGTDTQYF
J gene: TRBJ2-3
D gene: TRBD2
V gene: TRBV18
clone size: -

CDR3 DNA: TGTGCCAGCAGCTCATACCGGGACAACCGTTGGGATACGCAGTATTTT
CDR3 protein: CASSSYRDNRWDTQYF
J gene: TRBJ2-3
D gene: -
V gene: TRBV5-6
clone size: -

CDR3 DNA: TGTGCCCAAGGGCGCCCAACGGACACTGAAGCTTTCTTT
CDR3 protein: CAQGRPTDTEAFF
J gene: TRBJ1-1
D gene: -
V gene: TRBV30
clone size: -

CDR3 DNA: TGTGCCAGCAGGGCCACTAACTATGGCTACACCTTC
CDR3 protein: CASRATNYGYTF
J gene: TRBJ1-2
D gene: -
V gene: TRBV4-2
clone size: -

CDR3 DNA: TGTGCCTGGACGCCAGGGGGGCCCCTGAACACTGAAGCTTTCTTT
CDR3 protein: CAWTPGGPLNTEAFF
J gene: TRBJ1-1
D gene: TRBD1
V gene: TRBV30
clone size: -

CDR3 DNA: TGTGCCACCAGCAGAAACCCAGGGAGGGGAGGGGATACGCAGTATTTT
CDR3 protein: CATSRNPGRGGDTQYF
J gene: TRBJ2-3
D gene: TRBD2
V gene: TRBV15
clone size: -

CDR3 DNA: TGTGCCAGGGGTGAAGGCGTAAGTGGTGATGGCTACACCTTC
CDR3 protein: CARGEGVSGDGYTF
J gene: TRBJ1-2
D gene: -
V gene: TRBV21-1
clone size: -

CDR3 DNA: TGTGCCATCAGGGGGAGCACAGATACGCAGTATTTT
CDR3 protein: CAIRGSTDTQYF
J gene: TRBJ2-3
D gene: -
V gene: TRBV10-3
clone size: -

CDR3 DNA: TGTGCCAGCAGTTGGGACTCTGGAAACACCATATATTTT
CDR3 protein: CASSWDSGNTIYF
J gene: TRBJ1-3
D gene: -
V gene: TRBV28
clone size: -

CDR3 DNA: TGTGCCAGTAGTCCAACGGTGAGCTCCTACGAGCAGTACTTC
CDR3 protein: CASSPTVSSYEQYF
J gene: TRBJ2-7
D gene: -
V gene: TRBV19
clone size: -

CDR3 DNA: TGTGCCAGCTCGTCCAAGGGGGCGGAATTTGCTATTGGAGCTTTCTTT
CDR3 protein: CASSSKGAEFAIGAFF
J gene: TRBJ1-1
D gene: TRBD1
V gene: TRBV18
clone size: few

CDR3 DNA: TGTGCCAGCAGCTTATGGGGCTGGGAGGTAGCGGGGGGGCAAGATACGCAGTATTTT
CDR3 protein: CASSLWGWEVAGGQDTQYF
J gene: TRBJ2-3
D gene: TRBD2
V gene: TRBV7-2
clone size: -